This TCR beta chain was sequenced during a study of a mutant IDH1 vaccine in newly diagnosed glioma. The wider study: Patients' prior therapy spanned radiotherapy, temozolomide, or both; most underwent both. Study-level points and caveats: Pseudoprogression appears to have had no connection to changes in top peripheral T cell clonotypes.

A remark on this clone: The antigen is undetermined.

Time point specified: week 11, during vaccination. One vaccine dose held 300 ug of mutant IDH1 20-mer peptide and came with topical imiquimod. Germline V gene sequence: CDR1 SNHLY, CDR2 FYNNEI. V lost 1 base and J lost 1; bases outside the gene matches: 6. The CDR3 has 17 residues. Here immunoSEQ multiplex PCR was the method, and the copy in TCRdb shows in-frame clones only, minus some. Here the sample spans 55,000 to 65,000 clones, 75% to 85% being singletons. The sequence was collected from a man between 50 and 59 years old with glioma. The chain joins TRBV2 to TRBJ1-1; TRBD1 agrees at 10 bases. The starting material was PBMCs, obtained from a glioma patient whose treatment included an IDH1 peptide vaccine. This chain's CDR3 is CASSEGEDRGSNTEAFF. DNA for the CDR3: TGTGCCAGCAGTGAAGGAGAGGACAGGGGGTCGAACACTGAAGCTTTCTTT.